This is a list of T cell receptor beta chains from one sample in a study of shared clonotypes between healthy human individuals. Assay: immunoSEQ multiplex PCR; the TCRdb copy retains only in-frame clones and omits some. The table has about 2 million clones, roughly 94% seen once. The specimen sequenced was naive CD4+ T cells sorted from blood. The receptors originated from a man younger than 30 in good health. Both conserved end residues are part of each CDR3. Each record gives: V gene, clone size, D gene, J gene, CDR3 protein, CDR3 DNA. A D gene is named only where the DNA matches it firmly. Expanded clones are given a class, and other clones once, few, many or no size at all.

TRBV11-2,-,-,TRBJ2-4,CASSLDGGGPGGAKNIQYF,TGTGCCAGCAGCTTAGATGGTGGCGGGCCGGGCGGGGCCAAAAACATTCAGTACTTC
TRBV5-6,-,-,TRBJ1-4,CASSTLLGVNEKLFF,TGTGCCAGCAGCACCCTGTTGGGGGTTAATGAAAAACTGTTTTTT
TRBV6-6,-,TRBD2,TRBJ2-7,CASSYIAGAYEQYF,TGTGCCAGCAGTTACATTGCGGGGGCCTACGAGCAGTACTTC
TRBV28,-,-,TRBJ1-5,CASSLLPGSQPQHF,TGTGCCAGCAGTTTACTCCCGGGGAGTCAGCCCCAGCATTTT
TRBV4-1,-,TRBD2,TRBJ2-5,CASRSVAGGPLETQYF,TGCGCCAGCAGATCCGTAGCGGGAGGGCCGCTGGAGACCCAGTACTTC
TRBV13,-,TRBD1,TRBJ2-7,CASSSPGTDDYEQYF,TGTGCCAGCAGCTCGCCCGGGACAGACGATTACGAGCAGTACTTC
TRBV9,-,TRBD1,TRBJ2-1,CASSFGQGVNEQFF,TGTGCCAGCAGTTTTGGACAGGGGGTCAATGAGCAGTTCTTC
TRBV27,-,-,TRBJ1-5,CASSRGPRQPQHF,TGTGCCAGCTCCCGGGGGCCGAGGCAGCCCCAGCATTTT
TRBV6-1,-,TRBD1,TRBJ2-3,CASSEEPQGADTQYF,TGTGCCAGCAGTGAAGAGCCCCAGGGGGCGGATACGCAGTATTTT
TRBV30,-,-,TRBJ2-5,CAWSGGSQETQYF,TGTGCCTGGAGTGGAGGGTCCCAAGAGACCCAGTACTTC
TRBV5-6,-,-,TRBJ1-2,CASSLEFRTVFYGYTF,TGTGCCAGCAGCTTGGAATTCAGGACGGTCTTCTATGGCTACACCTTC
TRBV5-6,-,-,TRBJ2-7,CASSAPWSESSYEQYF,TGTGCCAGCAGCGCGCCATGGTCAGAATCTTCCTACGAGCAGTACTTC
TRBV28,-,TRBD1,TRBJ1-5,CASSLGTVNQPQHF,TGTGCCAGCAGTTTGGGGACAGTCAATCAGCCCCAGCATTTT
TRBV6-6,-,-,TRBJ2-7,CASTPGTKSSYEQYF,TGTGCCAGCACGCCAGGGACCAAAAGCTCCTACGAGCAGTACTTC
TRBV6-5,-,-,TRBJ1-1,CASSYGGLGNTEAFF,TGTGCCAGCAGTTACGGGGGCTTAGGGAACACTGAAGCTTTCTTT
TRBV4-2,once,-,TRBJ2-7,CASSQDYGQGAYEQYF,TGTGCCAGCAGCCAAGATTATGGGCAGGGAGCATACGAGCAGTACTTC
TRBV9,-,-,TRBJ2-7,CASSVAGSGSSYEQYF,TGTGCCAGCAGCGTAGCTGGCAGCGGGTCTTCCTACGAGCAGTACTTC
TRBV19,-,-,TRBJ2-5,CASSIGGQGETQYF,TGTGCCAGTAGTATAGGGGGGCAAGGAGAGACCCAGTACTTC
TRBV11-2,once,-,TRBJ1-3,CASSLGGAAGNTIYF,TGTGCCAGCAGCTTAGGGGGAGCCGCTGGAAACACCATATATTTT
TRBV7-9,-,-,TRBJ1-6,CASRLTGVDGSPLHF,TGTGCCAGCAGACTAACGGGTGTTGATGGTTCACCCCTCCACTTT
TRBV30,-,-,TRBJ2-7,CAWSGHYEQYF,TGTGCCTGGAGTGGACACTACGAGCAGTACTTC
TRBV2,-,TRBD1,TRBJ2-7,CASSVGQGGYEQYF,TGTGCCAGCAGTGTGGGACAGGGAGGTTACGAGCAGTACTTC
TRBV6-5,once,TRBD1,TRBJ2-7,CASKPGTVNSHEQYF,TGTGCCAGCAAACCTGGGACAGTCAACTCCCACGAGCAGTACTTC
TRBV2,-,TRBD1,TRBJ1-4,CASRITGVNEKLFF,TGTGCCAGCAGGATTACAGGGGTTAATGAAAAACTGTTTTTT
TRBV19,-,-,TRBJ1-5,CASSIQGYSNQPQHF,TGTGCCAGTAGTATCCAGGGGTATAGCAATCAGCCCCAGCATTTT
TRBV20-1,-,-,TRBJ2-7,CSAKPYEQYF,TGCAGTGCTAAACCCTACGAGCAGTACTTC
TRBV10-3,-,-,TRBJ2-7,CASSERGGPYEQYF,TGTGCCAGCAGTGAGAGAGGGGGTCCCTACGAGCAGTACTTC
TRBV6-1,-,-,TRBJ2-7,CASSEGVRSSYEQYF,TGTGCCAGCAGTGAAGGAGTCAGGAGCTCCTACGAGCAGTACTTC
TRBV19,-,TRBD1,TRBJ1-1,CASSVPGQGLSQAFF,TGTGCCAGTAGTGTTCCGGGACAGGGCCTTTCGCAGGCTTTCTTT
TRBV6-4,-,TRBD1,TRBJ1-1,CATRDRGDSEAFF,TGTGCCACCCGGGACAGGGGGGACAGTGAAGCTTTCTTT
TRBV5-8,-,-,TRBJ1-1,CASSTHTEAFF,TGTGCCAGCAGCACACACACTGAAGCTTTCTTT
TRBV5-5,-,-,TRBJ1-1,CASSRQGNTEAFF,TGTGCCAGCAGCAGGCAGGGGAACACTGAAGCTTTCTTT
TRBV4-3,-,-,TRBJ1-6,CASSQNTNSPLHF,TGCGCCAGCAGCCAAAATACTAATTCACCCCTCCACTTT
TRBV11-2,-,-,TRBJ2-5,CASSIYSAQETQYF,TGTGCCAGCAGCATCTACAGTGCCCAAGAGACCCAGTACTTC
TRBV2,-,TRBD2,TRBJ2-3,CASSPKLAGATDTQYF,TGTGCCAGCAGTCCCAAGCTAGCGGGAGCTACAGATACGCAGTATTTT
TRBV14,-,-,TRBJ2-7,CASSQDTGWGNTYEQYF,TGTGCCAGCAGCCAAGACACAGGGTGGGGAAACACCTACGAGCAGTACTTC
TRBV19,-,TRBD2,TRBJ2-4,CASMRATSGRGVKNIQYF,TGTGCCAGTATGCGCGCGACTAGCGGGAGGGGAGTCAAAAACATTCAGTACTTC
TRBV7-6,-,-,TRBJ2-7,CASSPVANPREQYF,TGTGCCAGCAGCCCCGTAGCCAATCCTAGGGAGCAGTACTTC
TRBV6-5,-,-,TRBJ1-1,CASSYFENTEAFF,TGTGCCAGCAGTTACTTTGAGAACACTGAAGCTTTCTTT
TRBV2,-,TRBD2,TRBJ2-1,CASSARLAGGNEQFF,TGTGCCAGCAGTGCTCGACTAGCGGGAGGCAATGAGCAGTTCTTC
TRBV27,-,TRBD1,TRBJ1-2,CASSPTGTYGYTF,TGTGCCAGCAGTCCGACAGGGACCTATGGCTACACCTTC
TRBV5-4,-,-,TRBJ2-1,CASSLEGESSYNEQFF,TGTGCCAGCAGCTTGGAAGGGGAGAGCTCCTACAATGAGCAGTTCTTC
TRBV6-5,-,TRBD2,TRBJ2-7,CASSASGGTHYEQYF,TGTGCCAGCAGTGCTAGCGGGGGGACTCACTACGAGCAGTACTTC
TRBV11-1,-,-,TRBJ2-7,CASSSGQSYSYEQYF,TGTGCCAGCAGCTCTGGACAGTCATATTCCTACGAGCAGTACTTC
TRBV12-5,-,TRBD2,TRBJ2-1,CASGLVLAGGFNEQFF,TGTGCTAGTGGTTTGGTACTAGCGGGAGGGTTCAATGAGCAGTTCTTC